The 19 T cell receptor beta chains presented below share a single source sample, sequenced in a study of glioma-infiltrating T cells after dendritic cell vaccination. This table comes from immunoSEQ multiplex PCR, and its TCRdb copy is limited to in-frame clones, with some not included. The table has tens of thousands of clones, 80% to 90% seen once; the top ten hold about a sixth. The sample was blood, taken before dendritic cell vaccination. The receptors derive from a human donor with glioblastoma.

The CDR3 sequence is CASSLELAGDTQYF. The CDR3 bases are TGCGCCAGCAGCTTGGAACTAGCGGGAGATACGCAGTATTTT. The chain joins TRBV5-1 to TRBJ2-3; 9 bases map to TRBD2. The junction had 1 base not matched to a gene; V was cut back by 0 bases and J by 5 bases. Germline V gene sequence: CDR1 SGHRS, CDR2 YFSETQ. The CDR3 consists of 14 residues.

V and J are TRBV13 and TRBJ2-3, with TRBD2 identical over 8 bases. J lost 4 bases, V lost 1 base, and 4 bases had no gene match. This CDR3 region has 15 residues. Per the germline V gene, CDR1 is PRHDT and CDR2 is FYEKMQ (reference sequence). CDR3 DNA: TGTGCCAGCAGCTTAGCGGGGGGGTTGGCAGATACGCAGTATTTT. Translated, it gives CASSLAGGLADTQYF.

This chain connects TRBV19 to TRBJ2-5, with D unclear. Per the germline V gene, CDR1 is LNHDA and CDR2 is SQIVND (reference sequence). V lost 7 bases and J lost 5, with 17 bases in between. The CDR3 is 14 residues long. CDR3 sequence reads: CASKTSRIGETQYF. In nucleotides, the CDR3 is TGTGCCAGTAAGACGAGCCGAATCGGGGAGACCCAGTACTTC.

The chain couples TRBV27 to TRBJ2-7; 8 positions match TRBD2. Germline trimming cut 4 bases from V and 7 bases from J; bases unmatched to any gene: 9. The CDR3 is made up of 14 amino acids. Germline CDR1 MNHEY, CDR2 SMNVEV (reference sequence). The CDR3 loop is CASSSGTSPQEQYF. CDR3 DNA: TGTGCCAGCAGTTCGGGGACTAGTCCCCAGGAGCAGTACTTC.

V gene TRBV18 combines with J gene TRBJ2-7; 11 bases are shared with TRBD1. V shed 2 bases and J 3 bases; nucleotides not matched to a gene: 0. The germline gives CDR1 KGHSH, CDR2 LQKENI. This CDR3 region has 14 residues. CDR3 residues: CASSPGTGGYEQYF. The CDR3, as DNA: TGTGCCAGCTCACCAGGGACAGGGGGCTACGAGCAGTACTTC. Drawing the rest from reference TRBV18 and TRBJ2-7, the complete variable domain is NAGVMQNPRHLVRRRGQEARLRCSPMKGHSHVYWYRQLPEEGLKFMVYLQKENIIDESGMPKERFSAEFPKEGPSILRIQQVVRGDSAAYFCASSPGTGGYEQYFGPGTRLTVT.

J is TRBJ2-1 and V is TRBV2; 7 nucleotides agree with TRBD2. V lost 6 bases and J lost 1; bases outside the gene matches: 6. Germline CDR1 SNHLY, CDR2 FYNNEI. The length of the CDR3 is 15 residues. The chain's CDR3 is CASSELAESYNEQFF. The CDR3 DNA reads TGTGCCAGCAGCGAGCTAGCGGAGTCCTACAATGAGCAGTTCTTC.

This chain links TRBV7-3 with TRBJ1-6, with D tentatively TRBD1 (5 bases). Germline V CDR1 and CDR2: SGHTA, FQGTGA. Trimming removed 2 bases from V and 9 bases from J, with 8 bases in between. The CDR3 has 13 residues. The CDR3 protein is CASSLARASPLHF. CDR3 in DNA: TGTGCCAGCAGCTTAGCCAGGGCTTCACCCCTCCACTTT. Looking up the rest from reference TRBV7-3 and TRBJ1-6 gives the full variable domain: GAGVSQTPSNKVTEKGKYVELRCDPISGHTALYWYRQSLGQGPEFLIYFQGTGAADDSGLPNDRFFAVRPEGSVSTLKIQRTERGDSAVYLCASSLARASPLHFGNGTRLTVT.

The rearrangement links TRBV28 to TRBJ1-2; 9 positions match TRBD1. From germline, CDR1 is MDHEN and CDR2 SYDVKM. V shed 6 bases and J 1 base; nucleotides not matched to a gene: 3. This CDR3 is built from 14 residues. CDR3 region: CASRVTGGNYGYTF. DNA of the CDR3: TGTGCCAGCAGGGTGACAGGGGGTAACTATGGCTACACCTTC.

This clone was seen a single time. The gene calls are TRBV4-1 and TRBJ2-1; 9 positions agree with TRBD2. This CDR3 contains 16 residues. V was clipped by 3 bases and J by 6 bases; unmatched bases: 9. The germline V gene encodes CDR1 MGHRA and CDR2 YSYEKL. The CDR3 spells CASSHGPLREGNEQFF. CDR3 nucleotide sequence: TGCGCCAGCAGCCACGGCCCCCTGCGGGAGGGCAATGAGCAGTTCTTC.

The chain is built from TRBV18 and TRBJ2-2; tentative D call: TRBD1 (6 bases). Trimming stripped 6 bases from V and 1 base from J, with 12 bases between. The CDR3 sequence is 15 residues long. CDR1 is KGHSH, CDR2 LQKENI, per germline. DNA for the CDR3: TGTGCCAGCTCGTCAGGGGCACAGAACACCGGGGAGCTGTTTTTT. This codes for CASSSGAQNTGELFF.

The chain carries TRBV7-8 and TRBJ1-5, with TRBD1 matching over 7 bases. The CDR3 has 17 residues. CDR1 is SGHVS and CDR2 is FQNEAQ in the germline V gene. V gave up 5 bases and J gave up 0 bases; unmatched junction bases: 10. The CDR3 spells CASSLGAGGTSNQPQHF. CDR3 coding DNA: TGTGCCAGCAGCCTTGGGGCAGGGGGAACTAGCAATCAGCCCCAGCATTTT.

The genes are TRBV7-6 and TRBJ2-2; D is perhaps TRBD1 (5 bases). The CDR3 is 15 residues long. V lost 2 bases to trimming and J lost 1 base, with 8 bases between them. Germline lookup yields CDR1 SGHVS and CDR2 FNYEAQ. CDR3 bases: TGTGCCAGCAGCTTACAGGGTTTGAACACCGGGGAGCTGTTTTTT. This gives the protein CASSLQGLNTGELFF.

The V and J genes are TRBV13 and TRBJ2-1; TRBD2 aligns across 12 bases. V gave up 4 bases and J gave up 2 bases; unmatched junction bases: 6. The CDR3 totals 17 residues. The V gene's germline CDR1 is PRHDT and CDR2 FYEKMQ (reference sequence). This CDR3 reads CASSSLGLAGTYNEQFF. The CDR3, as DNA: TGTGCCAGCAGCTCCCTTGGACTAGCGGGAACCTACAATGAGCAGTTCTTC.

The CDR3 nucleotides are TGTGCCTGGACTAGCGGGAAGGCGGTTACGCAGTATTTT. Translation: CAWTSGKAVTQYF. The chain links TRBV30 to TRBJ2-3, with 9 bases aligning to TRBD2. CDR3 length: 13 residues. Germline loops: CDR1 GTSNPN, CDR2 SVGIG (reference sequence). The trim removed 4 bases at V and 8 bases at J, leaving 7 bases unmatched.

A few counts support this clone. V is TRBV28 and J is TRBJ1-2; TRBD1 agrees at 11 bases. The CDR3 is 16 residues long. Germline V gene lookup returns CDR1 MDHEN and CDR2 SYDVKM. V shed 5 bases, J shed 5 bases, and the junction held 10 bases outside the gene matches. The CDR3 DNA is TGTGCCAGCAGTCAAACCCGGACAGGGGGCGGGTATGGCTACACCTTC. Translation gives CASSQTRTGGGYGYTF.

This clone was detected only a few times. V is TRBV28 and J is TRBJ2-7; 9 positions match TRBD1. Germline trimming cut 7 bases from V and 4 bases from J; bases unmatched to any gene: 23. Germline CDR1 MDHEN, CDR2 SYDVKM. The CDR3 is made up of 19 amino acids. The CDR3 DNA reads as TGTGCCAGCACTATTATGTATGGGGGGACAGGGAGGTCGTCTTACGAGCAGTACTTC. Its translation is CASTIMYGGTGRSSYEQYF. Variable domain in full (rest from reference TRBV28 and TRBJ2-7): DVKVTQSSRYLVKRTGEKVFLECVQDMDHENMFWYRQDPGLGLRLIYFSYDVKMKEKGDIPEGYSVSREKKERFSLILESASTNQTSMYLCASTIMYGGTGRSSYEQYFGPGTRLTVT.

CDR3 amino acids: CASSLKTGATNTGELFF. CDR3 in DNA: TGTGCCAGCAGCTTAAAAACAGGGGCCACGAACACCGGGGAGCTGTTTTTT. V gene TRBV7-2 combines with J gene TRBJ2-2; TRBD1 agrees at 7 bases. In germline, CDR1 is SGHTA, CDR2 FQGNSA. J gave up 0 bases and V 2 bases, and 6 bases lay outside the gene matches. The CDR3 extends over 17 amino acids.

This clone is a singleton in its sample. The rearrangement joins TRBV27 to TRBJ1-1; D gene uncertain. CDR3 size: 15 residues. Trimming left V 3 bases short and J 5 bases short, with 16 bases between. The V gene's germline CDR1 is MNHEY and CDR2 SMNVEV (reference sequence). The CDR3 sequence: CASSFEGLGWTEAFF. CDR3 bases: TGTGCCAGCAGTTTCGAGGGTCTTGGGTGGACTGAAGCTTTCTTT.

This clone was observed a few times. The chain links TRBV10-1 to TRBJ2-7, with D hard to call. CDR1 and CDR2 (germline): WNHNN, SYGVQD (reference sequence). Trimming took off 11 bases at V and 2 bases at J, with 13 bases between the two ends. The CDR3 consists of 12 residues. The CDR3 region has the DNA TGCGCCCCCGTACAGAATGCCTACGAGCAGTACTTC. Its translation is CAPVQNAYEQYF.